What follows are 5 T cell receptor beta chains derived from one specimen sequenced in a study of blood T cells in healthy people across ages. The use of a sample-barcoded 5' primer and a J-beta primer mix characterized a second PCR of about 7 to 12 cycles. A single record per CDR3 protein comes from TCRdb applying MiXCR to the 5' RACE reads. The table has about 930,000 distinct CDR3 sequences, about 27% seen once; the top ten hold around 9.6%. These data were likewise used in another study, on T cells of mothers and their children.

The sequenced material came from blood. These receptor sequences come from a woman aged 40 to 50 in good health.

CDR3 DNA sequence: TGTGCCAGCAGGGGGGGGTACCAAGAGACCCAGTACTTC. Protein: CASRGGYQETQYF. V and J are TRBV28 and TRBJ2-5; 7 positions match TRBD2. Losses at the gene ends were 6 bases for V and 0 bases for J; bases not matched to a gene: 1. The CDR3 length is 13 residues. The germline gives CDR1 MDHEN, CDR2 SYDVKM.

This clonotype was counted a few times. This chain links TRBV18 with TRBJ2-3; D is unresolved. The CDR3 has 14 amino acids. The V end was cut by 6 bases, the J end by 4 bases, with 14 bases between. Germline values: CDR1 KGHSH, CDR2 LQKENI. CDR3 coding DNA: TGTGCCAGCTCGACGAGAAACCCGCCAGATACGCAGTATTTT. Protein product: CASSTRNPPDTQYF.

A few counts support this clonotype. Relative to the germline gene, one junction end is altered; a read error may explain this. The CDR3 here is CAGSQDWGNGYTF. Here the CDR3 DNA reads TGCGCCGGCAGCCAAGACTGGGGAAATGGCTACACCTTC. The genes are TRBV4-3 and TRBJ1-2; D is ambiguous. The CDR3 is 13 residues long. Germline CDR1 reads LGHNA; CDR2 reads YSLEER.

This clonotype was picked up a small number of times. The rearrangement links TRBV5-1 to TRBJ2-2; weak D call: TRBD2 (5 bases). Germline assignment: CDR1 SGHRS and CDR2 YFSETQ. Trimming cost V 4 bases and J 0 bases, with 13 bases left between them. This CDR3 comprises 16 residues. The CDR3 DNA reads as TGCGCCAGCAGCCCACCCCAGCGGACGAACACCGGGGAGCTGTTTTTT. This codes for CASSPPQRTNTGELFF.

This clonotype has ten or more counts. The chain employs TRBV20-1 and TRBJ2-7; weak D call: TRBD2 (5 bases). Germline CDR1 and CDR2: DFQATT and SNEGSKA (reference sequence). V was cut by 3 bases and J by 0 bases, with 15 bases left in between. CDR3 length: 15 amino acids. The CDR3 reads CSASNRRLSSYEQYF. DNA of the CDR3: TGCAGTGCTAGTAACCGGAGGCTGAGCTCCTACGAGCAGTACTTC.